This is a list of T cell receptor beta chains from one sample in a study of T cells after yellow fever vaccination. In TCRdb, the 5' RACE reads were re-called with MiXCR into one record per CDR3 protein. The sample includes tens of thousands of distinct CDR3 sequences, 4.5% to 5.5% of them seen just once. The source was PBMCs, either bulk or a sorted T-cell subset (CD4+, CD8+, memory, or dextramer-sorted; not recorded which), collected 15 days after the yellow fever booster vaccination. The source of these receptors is a man younger than 40 who received the YFV17D yellow fever vaccine. Both conserved end residues are part of each CDR3. A D gene is named only where the DNA matches it firmly. Where a row states a size, it is once, few, many or the class of an expanded clone; other rows omit it.

v_gene	d_gene	abundance	j_gene	CDR3aa	CDR3nt
TRBV7-8	NA	many	TRBJ2-2	CASGRWAGNRYTGELFF	TGTGCCAGCGGCCGCTGGGCTGGCAATAGATACACCGGGGAGCTGTTTTTT
TRBV4-1	NA	medium-sized	TRBJ1-4	CASSQMQEKLFF	TGCGCCAGCAGCCAAATGCAGGAAAAACTGTTTTTT
TRBV20-1	NA	many	TRBJ2-7	CSARAARGRTYEQYF	TGCAGTGCTAGAGCCGCGCGGGGTAGGACCTACGAGCAGTACTTC
TRBV7-9	NA	many	TRBJ2-5	CASSRQQRETQYF	TGTGCCAGCAGCCGACAACAAAGAGAGACCCAGTACTTC
TRBV11-2	TRBD2	many	TRBJ2-5	CASSRGLGETQYF	TGTGCCAGCAGCAGGGGACTAGGCGAGACCCAGTACTTC
TRBV11-2	NA	many	TRBJ2-3	CASSYGQYTDTQYF	TGTGCCAGCAGCTACGGACAGTACACAGATACGCAGTATTTT
TRBV3-1	NA	many	TRBJ1-5	CASSLTDQPQHF	TGTGCCAGCAGCCTGACAGATCAGCCCCAGCATTTT
TRBV5-1	TRBD1	many	TRBJ2-7	CASSLGPQGADEQYF	TGCGCCAGCAGCTTGGGGCCCCAGGGGGCGGATGAGCAGTACTTC
TRBV28	NA	many	TRBJ1-1	CASRPGRGRGAFF	TGTGCCAGCAGACCGGGTAGGGGAAGAGGAGCTTTCTTT
TRBV5-1	NA	many	TRBJ2-1	CASSLVKGGRWNEQFF	TGCGCCAGCAGCCTTGTGAAGGGTGGACGGTGGAATGAGCAGTTCTTC
TRBV7-2	NA	NA	TRBJ2-3	CASSSRTDTQYF	TGTGCCAGCAGCTCACGAACAGATACGCAGTATTTT
TRBV20-1	NA	NA	TRBJ2-6	CSAYRPVSSGANVLTF	TGCAGTGCCTACAGGCCTGTGAGCTCTGGGGCCAACGTCCTGACTTTC
TRBV3-1	NA	many	TRBJ2-7	CASSLFSGASYEQYF	TGTGCCAGCAGCCTCTTTTCGGGGGCCTCCTACGAGCAGTACTTC
TRBV20-1	NA	many	TRBJ2-3	CSARDQVSTDTQYF	TGCAGTGCTAGAGATCAGGTGTCTACAGATACGCAGTATTTT
TRBV3-1	NA	many	TRBJ2-5	CASSQVTQYF	TGTGCCAGCAGCCAAGTGACCCAGTACTTC
TRBV5-1	TRBD2	NA	TRBJ2-5	CASSLDAGAGGGETQYF	TGCGCCAGCAGCTTGGATGCTGGGGCGGGAGGAGGAGAGACCCAGTACTTC
TRBV25-1	NA	many	TRBJ2-7	CASSGHPSFRFHEQYF	TGTGCCAGCAGTGGCCATCCCAGCTTCAGGTTCCACGAGCAGTACTTC
TRBV7-9	TRBD2	many	TRBJ2-1	CASSLVSGTDEQFF	TGTGCCAGCAGCTTGGTTAGCGGGACCGATGAGCAGTTCTTC
TRBV2	NA	many	TRBJ1-4	CAWRGTVDEKLFF	TGTGCTTGGAGGGGTACCGTGGATGAAAAACTGTTTTTT
TRBV29-1	TRBD2	many	TRBJ2-7	CSVGRGTNSYEQYF	TGCAGCGTTGGCCGCGGGACTAACTCCTACGAGCAGTACTTC
TRBV6-2/TRBV6-3	TRBD2	many	TRBJ2-1	CASSATSGRVEQFF	TGTGCCAGCAGTGCGACTAGCGGGAGAGTTGAGCAGTTCTTC
TRBV20-1	TRBD2	many	TRBJ2-7	CSARSRTSSSEQYF	TGCAGTGCTAGGTCCCGGACTAGCTCTTCCGAGCAGTACTTC
TRBV7-2	TRBD2	medium-sized	TRBJ2-1	CASSLGEGPRYNEQFF	TGTGCCAGCAGCTTAGGGGAGGGACCCCGTTACAATGAGCAGTTCTTC
TRBV5-6	NA	many	TRBJ2-7	CASSLGGDSYEQYF	TGTGCCAGCAGCTTGGGTGGAGACTCCTACGAGCAGTACTTC
TRBV30	NA	many	TRBJ2-5	CAWSGLTRETQYF	TGTGCCTGGAGCGGACTGACTCGGGAGACCCAGTACTTC
TRBV5-4	TRBD2	many	TRBJ2-5	CASSLGPTSGRSQETQYF	TGTGCCAGCAGCTTGGGACCTACTAGCGGGAGGTCCCAAGAGACCCAGTACTTC
TRBV5-1	NA	many	TRBJ2-5	CASSLGRGQETQYF	TGCGCCAGCAGCTTGGGGCGCGGCCAAGAGACCCAGTACTTC
TRBV7-9	NA	many	TRBJ2-1	CASSFSVNEQFF	TGTGCCAGCAGCTTCTCGGTAAATGAGCAGTTCTTC
TRBV19	TRBD1	many	TRBJ1-2	CASWDSNYGYTF	TGTGCCAGTTGGGACAGTAACTATGGCTACACCTTC
TRBV5-6	TRBD1	many	TRBJ1-2	CASSWGQESYGYTF	TGTGCCAGCAGCTGGGGACAGGAATCTTATGGCTACACCTTC
TRBV7-2	NA	many	TRBJ1-2	CASSPARTNYGYTF	TGTGCCAGCAGCCCTGCCAGGACAAACTATGGCTACACCTTC
TRBV9	NA	many	TRBJ2-5	CASSQGNGNVETQYF	TGTGCCAGCAGCCAAGGGAATGGGAACGTGGAGACCCAGTACTTC